Below, one TCR beta chain is given with its context. No antigen is known for it. This sample is part of a study of CD8 T cells in ankylosing spondylitis. Broader study findings: Typical of ankylosing spondylitis blood, it appeared, was a TCR beta motif of roughly eight highly homologous variants.

Germline lookup yields CDR1 SEHNR and CDR2 FQNEAQ (reference sequence). CDR3 length: 16 amino acids. The ends were cut back, 5 bases at V and 2 bases at J, with 16 bases in the middle. Making use of molecular barcodes, quantitative 5'-RACE generated TCR beta libraries. TCRdb re-called the 5' RACE reads through MiXCR, storing one row per CDR3 protein. This table holds 190,000 or so distinct CDR3 sequences, about 13% found once. The chain carries TRBV7-9 and TRBJ2-1; D tentatively reads TRBD1 or TRBD2 (5 bases each). The receptor comes from a male donor with ankylosing spondylitis or in good health (not recorded which). The sequencing sample was made of blood, either unsorted or a sorted T cell fraction (not recorded which). CDR3 region: CASSGGVGMAYNEQFF. CDR3 sequence (DNA): TGTGCCAGCAGCGGGGGTGTAGGTATGGCCTACAATGAGCAGTTCTTC.